Listed here are 9 T cell receptor beta chains from one sample, sequenced in a study of T cells in Graves' hyperthyroidism and ophthalmopathy. Amplification yielded TCR beta CDR3 regions, with RNA transcripts as the source. The HTBI primer set was used in a first-round RT-PCR of the TCR CDR3. TCRdb analysed the multiplex PCR reads with MiXCR anew, one entry per CDR3 protein. This table holds under 700,000 distinct CDR3 sequences, 46% found once. Sequencing was done on a sample of peripheral blood or thyroid tissue (not recorded which). These receptors were taken from a young woman with Graves' hyperthyroidism.

Comment on this clonotype: This could be a read error, since a much larger clone is one nucleotide away. This sequence joins TRBV7-9 and TRBJ2-7; D is unresolved. This CDR3 has 13 amino acids. V lost 5 bases, J lost 2 bases, and 10 bases lay in between. CDR1 and CDR2 from the germline V gene are SEHNR and FQNEAQ (reference sequence). The CDR3 nucleotides are TGTGCCAGCAGCCCCGGCTATACCTACGAGCAGTACTTC. Translation gives CASSPGYTYEQYF.

This clonotype was detected many times. V usage is TRBV7-9 and J usage is TRBJ2-7, with 7 bases lining up with TRBD1. Germline-derived CDR1 and CDR2 are SEHNR and FQNEAQ (reference sequence). With V trimmed by 5 bases and J by 3 bases, 4 bases remained unmatched. The CDR3 is 13 residues long. The CDR3 spells CASSQGQNYEQYF. CDR3 DNA: TGTGCCAGCAGCCAGGGACAGAACTACGAGCAGTACTTC.

The V call is TRBV29-1, the J call TRBJ1-4, with D perhaps matching TRBD1 (5 bases). Germline loops: CDR1 SQVTM, CDR2 ANQGSEA. The CDR3 contains 14 residues. The V gene lost 4 bases and the J gene lost 8 bases, with 17 bases spanning the gap. CDR3 bases: TGCAGCGTTGTTTCCGGGGCTAGCGGAGAAAAACTGTTTTTT. Translated, it gives CSVVSGASGEKLFF.

This clonotype was recorded at least ten times. This rearrangement joins TRBV15 to TRBJ2-7; D not certain. Trimming pared 3 bases from V and 4 bases from J, leaving 4 bases between. Germline-derived CDR1 and CDR2 are LNHNV and YYDKDF (reference sequence). CDR3 length: 11 residues. The DNA for the CDR3 is TGTGCCACCAGCAGCGTATACGAGCAGTACTTC. Residues: CATSSVYEQYF.

CDR3 sequence reads: CSSLTNAQSGGYTF. CDR3 nucleotide sequence: TGCAGTTCTTTGACGAATGCGCAGTCTGGTGGCTACACCTTC. This chain joins TRBV20-1 and TRBJ1-2; D is undetermined. Trimming pared 8 bases from V and 7 bases from J, leaving 23 bases between. Germline values: CDR1 DFQATT, CDR2 SNEGSKA (reference sequence). There are 14 residues in the CDR3.

This clonotype was seen many times. This chain joins TRBV10-3 and TRBJ1-3; D is possibly TRBD1 (5 bases). The germline V gene has CDR1 ENHRY and CDR2 SYGVKD. V dropped 2 bases and J dropped 0 bases, with 8 bases sitting between them. The CDR3 is 15 amino acids. The CDR3 DNA follows: TGTGCCATCAGTGAGACAGGCAACTCTGGAAACACCATATATTTT. This gives the protein CAISETGNSGNTIYF.

The table lists this clonotype with many counts. The genes are TRBV29-1 and TRBJ1-1; 7 nucleotides match TRBD1. CDR3 length: 12 amino acids. Germline CDR1 SQVTM, CDR2 ANQGSEA. V lost 7 bases and J lost 3; bases outside the gene matches: 5. Written as DNA, the CDR3 is TGCAGCGCTGGACAGGCGGACACTGAAGCTTTCTTT. Residues: CSAGQADTEAFF.

This clonotype was detected ten times or more. The chain is built from TRBV6-6 and TRBJ2-5; D not resolved. CDR3 length: 14 amino acids. Trimming shortened V by 0 bases and J by 5 bases, and 10 bases separated the two germline ends. Germline CDR1 and CDR2: MNHNY and SVGAGI (reference sequence). CDR3 protein: CASSYSRDKETQYF. The CDR3 nucleotides are TGTGCCAGCAGTTACTCGAGAGACAAGGAGACCCAGTACTTC.

V usage is TRBV24-1 and J usage is TRBJ1-1, with D perhaps matching TRBD1 (6 bases). V shed 6 bases and J shed 3 bases, with 13 bases lying between them. This CDR3 has 14 residues. Germline values: CDR1 KGHDR, CDR2 SFDVKD. CDR3 protein: CATSPGGLDTEAFF. The CDR3 region has the DNA TGTGCCACCAGTCCCGGGGGGCTCGACACTGAAGCTTTCTTT.